This TCR beta chain was sequenced for a study of Graves' ophthalmopathy and Graves' hyperthyroidism. Transcripts of RNA were the source for amplifying TCR beta CDR3 regions. RT-PCR was first run with HTBI primers, then multiplex PCR in a second round. TCRdb reanalysed the multiplex PCR reads using MiXCR and keeps one entry per CDR3 protein. The sample consists of almost 750,000 distinct CDR3 sequences, approximately 40% of them appearing once. The V gene's germline CDR1 is KGHDR and CDR2 SFDVKD. The ends lost 2 bases at V and 4 bases at J; junction bases unmatched: 0. The CDR3 has 13 residues. This TCR derives from an adult man with Graves' ophthalmopathy. Sequenced: peripheral blood. The chain recombines TRBV24-1 with TRBJ1-1; 7 positions match TRBD1. CDR3 in amino acids: CATSDSGGTEAFF. CDR3 nucleotide sequence: TGTGCCACCAGTGATTCAGGGGGCACTGAAGCTTTCTTT.